The 23 T cell receptor beta chains in this list originate from one sample, sequenced in a study of control samples from healthy donors and cancer patients. Profiled with immunoSEQ multiplex PCR; TCRdb holds only in-frame clones, not every one. The repertoire consists of 150,000 to 200,000 clones, with over 80% occurring once and the leading ten covering around 1.6%. Sequencing input: blood. All receptors derive from a man between 18 and 29 years old in good health.

The CDR3 DNA reads TGTGCTAGTGGTTTGGTACGGGGGACCCCCACCTACGAGCAGTACTTC. Protein: CASGLVRGTPTYEQYF. This sequence joins TRBV12-5 and TRBJ2-7, with D perhaps TRBD2 (6 bases). Trimming pared 0 bases from V and 2 bases from J, leaving 14 bases between. The CDR3 is 16 residues long. Germline V gene data show CDR1 as LGHNT and CDR2 as FRNRAP. The full variable domain, completed using reference TRBV12-5 and TRBJ2-7, is DARVTQTPRHKVTEMGQEVTMRCQPILGHNTVFWYRQTMMQGLELLAYFRNRAPLDDSGMPKDRFSAEMPDATLATLKIQPSEPRDSAVYFCASGLVRGTPTYEQYFGPGTRLTVT.

V and J are TRBV3-1 (or the pseudogene TRBV3-2) and TRBJ1-4; D not resolved. The ends were cut back, 3 bases at V and 7 bases at J, with 15 bases in the middle. The CDR3 spans 15 residues. Looked up from germline, CDR1 is LGHDT and CDR2 is YNNKEL (reference sequence). DNA of the CDR3: TGTGCCAGCAGCCACCGGAGGGATCGAGTTGAAAAACTGTTTTTT. Its protein product is CASSHRRDRVEKLFF.

This clone was counted once. V usage is TRBV3-1 (or the pseudogene TRBV3-2) and J usage is TRBJ2-5, with TRBD2 identical over 12 bases. Trimming removed 4 bases from V and 2 bases from J; junction bases left unmatched: 8. CDR3 size: 17 residues. Germline values: CDR1 LGHDT, CDR2 YNNKEL (reference sequence). The CDR3 reads CASSRRLAGALQETQYF. CDR3 coding DNA: TGTGCCAGCAGCCGCAGACTAGCGGGGGCTTTACAAGAGACCCAGTACTTC.

This clone appeared once. The V gene is TRBV27, the J gene TRBJ2-2, with 9 nucleotides matching TRBD2. The CDR3 is made up of 15 amino acids. CDR1 is MNHEY and CDR2 is SMNVEV in the germline V gene (reference sequence). The CDR3 nucleotides are TGTGCTATCTCTTTGGGCGGGGGGGCCGGCGGGGAGCTGTTTTTT. Translating it yields CAISLGGGAGGELFF.

CDR3 amino acids: CASSSRNASTDTQYF. DNA for the CDR3: TGTGCCAGCAGCTCGCGGAATGCTAGCACAGATACGCAGTATTTT. J is TRBJ2-3 and V is TRBV11-2; D uncertain. Between the trimmed V and J ends, which lost 4 bases and 0 bases, there was a span of 11 bases. The CDR3 extends over 15 amino acids. Germline assignment: CDR1 SGHAT and CDR2 FQNNGV.

This clone was picked up a small number of times. The chain combines TRBV7-3 with TRBJ1-4; 11 bases are shared with TRBD1. The V segment lost 5 bases and the J segment 5 bases; nucleotides outside the gene matches: 13. Germline CDR1 is SGHTA and CDR2 is FQGTGA. This CDR3 contains 18 residues. CDR3 residues: CASSISPIGDRGNEKLFF. CDR3 in DNA: TGTGCCAGCAGCATATCCCCGATCGGGGACAGGGGGAATGAAAAACTGTTTTTT.

As regards this clone: Different DNA sequences within this sample yield the same CDR3. The J gene is TRBJ1-1, the V gene TRBV20-1, with D hard to call. CDR1 and CDR2 from the germline V gene are DFQATT and SNEGSKA (reference sequence). CDR3 size: 11 residues. Trimming removed 3 bases from V and 1 base from J, with 3 bases in between. CDR3 nucleotide sequence: TGCAGTGCTAGTCCGAACACTGAAGCTTTCTTT. Translated, it gives CSASPNTEAFF.

The V gene is TRBV18, the J gene TRBJ1-1; no reliable D call. Germline V CDR1 and CDR2: KGHSH, LQKENI. The V end was cut by 2 bases, the J end by 0 bases, with 7 bases between. CDR3 length: 14 residues. CDR3 sequence reads: CASSPGTLNTEAFF. As DNA, the CDR3 is TGTGCCAGCTCACCAGGCACGCTGAACACTGAAGCTTTCTTT.

The rearrangement links TRBV5-1 to TRBJ2-5; 7 bases are a match to TRBD1. CDR3 length: 12 residues. CDR1 and CDR2 (germline): SGHRS, YFSETQ. The V and J ends lost 5 bases and 4 bases, in that order; junction bases with no gene match: 2. The CDR3 bases are TGCGCCAGCAGTTGGGACAGAGAGACCCAGTACTTC. Its protein is CASSWDRETQYF.

The V gene is TRBV6-5, the J gene TRBJ1-6; D remains unclear. Germline V gene sequence: CDR1 MNHEY, CDR2 SVGAGI. This CDR3 has 12 amino acids. With 7 bases removed from V and 4 bases from J, the gap between germline ends came to 5 bases. The CDR3 nucleotides read TGTGCCAGCAATCGATATAATTCACCCCTCCACTTT. Encoded protein: CASNRYNSPLHF.

The rearrangement uses TRBV18 and TRBJ1-3; D gene unclear. This CDR3 has 13 residues. The V end lost 6 bases, the J end lost 0 bases, and 6 bases lay between the germline ends. Germline lookup yields CDR1 KGHSH and CDR2 LQKENI. The CDR3 sequence: CASSGDSGNTIYF. The CDR3 DNA sequence: TGTGCCAGCTCTGGGGACTCTGGAAACACCATATATTTT.

This clone was found once. The chain combines TRBV19 with TRBJ1-5; TRBD1 agrees at 7 bases. CDR1 LNHDA and CDR2 SQIVND come from the germline V gene (reference sequence). The CDR3 is 14 residues long. V was pared by 5 bases and J by 6 bases, with 7 bases of the junction left unmatched. The CDR3 bases are TGTGCCAGTAGTCAGGGGGGCCTCGGTCAGCCCCAGCATTTT. Protein: CASSQGGLGQPQHF.

This rearrangement joins TRBV7-3 to TRBJ2-2; tentatively, D is TRBD2 (7 bases). Germline assignment: CDR1 SGHTA and CDR2 FQGTGA. The CDR3 is 15 amino acids. The ends were cut back, 5 bases at V and 6 bases at J, with 16 bases in the middle. The CDR3 here is CASSPDMRGPGELFF. Written as DNA, the CDR3 is TGTGCCAGCAGCCCCGATATGCGGGGGCCCGGGGAGCTGTTTTTT.

The chain has TRBV14 and TRBJ1-3; D is ambiguous. CDR3 length: 13 residues. V was pared by 4 bases and J by 3 bases, with 7 bases between. Germline values: CDR1 SGHDN, CDR2 FVKESK. CDR3 coding DNA: TGTGCCAGCAGCCTATCGATTGGAAACACCATATATTTT. Translating it yields CASSLSIGNTIYF.

This clone was seen a single time. The chain couples TRBV30 to TRBJ1-1; D remains ambiguous. This CDR3 contains 15 residues. CDR1 and CDR2 from the germline V gene are GTSNPN and SVGIG (reference sequence). Trimming shortened V by 0 bases and J by 11 bases, and 22 bases separated the two germline ends. This CDR3 is CAWSVFSSYVSVAFF. The CDR3 DNA sequence: TGTGCCTGGAGTGTATTTTCTTCTTACGTTTCGGTCGCTTTCTTT.

About this clone itself: Other DNA variants within this sample encode the same CDR3. In DNA form, the CDR3 reads TGTGCCAGCTCACCACCCAACCGTAACACTGAAGCTTTCTTT. The encoded protein is CASSPPNRNTEAFF. This chain uses TRBV18 with TRBJ1-1; no reliable D call. V was pared by 0 bases and J by 2 bases, with 7 bases between. The CDR3 spans 14 residues. Germline CDR1 reads KGHSH; CDR2 reads LQKENI. Full variable domain (rest looked up from reference TRBV18 and TRBJ1-1): NAGVMQNPRHLVRRRGQEARLRCSPMKGHSHVYWYRQLPEEGLKFMVYLQKENIIDESGMPKERFSAEFPKEGPSILRIQQVVRGDSAAYFCASSPPNRNTEAFFGQGTRLTVV.

The chain couples TRBV2 to TRBJ2-1; maybe TRBD1 (6 bases). Germline CDR1 SNHLY, CDR2 FYNNEI. Trimming stripped 4 bases from V and 10 bases from J, with 14 bases between. The CDR3 is 13 amino acids. CDR3 sequence reads: CASSVVGAREQFF. CDR3 coding DNA: TGTGCCAGCAGTGTGGTGGGGGCCAGGGAGCAGTTCTTC.

The genes are TRBV7-9 and TRBJ2-7, with D possibly TRBD1 on 5 matching bases. Deletions cut 7 bases from V and 3 bases from J, with 22 bases between. Per germline, CDR1 SEHNR and CDR2 FQNEAQ (reference sequence). The CDR3 length is 16 residues. The CDR3 region is CASTFKDGQGGYEQYF. The CDR3 coding sequence is TGTGCCAGCACCTTTAAGGACGGCCAGGGTGGCTACGAGCAGTACTTC.

The V gene is TRBV5-1, the J gene TRBJ1-1, with D possibly being TRBD1 (5 bases). In germline, CDR1 is SGHRS, CDR2 YFSETQ. The CDR3 extends over 14 amino acids. The ends were cut back, 5 bases at V and 2 bases at J, with 13 bases in the middle. As DNA, the CDR3 is TGCGCCAGCAGTTCCTCGGGGGGTAACACTGAAGCTTTCTTT. It encodes CASSSSGGNTEAFF.

The V and J genes are TRBV2 and TRBJ2-7; the D gene is possibly TRBD2 (6 bases). CDR1 and CDR2 from the germline V gene are SNHLY and FYNNEI. The CDR3 runs to 14 residues. Trimming stripped 8 bases from V and 6 bases from J, with 20 bases between. The CDR3 nucleotides read TGTGCCAGCTCTATGCGCGGGATGAGGGGCGAGCAGTACTTC. It specifies CASSMRGMRGEQYF.

The rearrangement uses TRBV27 and TRBJ2-1; TRBD2 aligns across 9 bases. The CDR3 spans 19 residues. Germline-derived CDR1 and CDR2 are MNHEY and SMNVEV (reference sequence). Trimming removed 4 bases from V and 5 bases from J; junction bases left unmatched: 18. CDR3 sequence: CASSSRPLSGGKHDNEQFF. The CDR3 DNA follows: TGTGCCAGCAGTTCAAGACCCCTAAGCGGGGGGAAACATGACAATGAGCAGTTCTTC.

The chain couples TRBV11-2 to TRBJ2-2; 16 nucleotides match TRBD2. The CDR3 is made up of 19 amino acids. The ends lost 10 bases at V and 5 bases at J; junction bases unmatched: 16. The germline V gene encodes CDR1 SGHAT and CDR2 FQNNGV. The CDR3 bases are TGTGCCATAGAACTTCGCGGGACTAGCGGGGGGGCCGGGACCGGGGAGCTGTTTTTT. Translation gives CAIELRGTSGGAGTGELFF.

The chain employs TRBV5-6 and TRBJ1-2; D unclear. The CDR3 extends over 15 amino acids. Trimming left V 2 bases short and J 0 bases short, with 11 bases between. Germline assignment: CDR1 SGHDT and CDR2 YYEEEE. The CDR3 DNA reads as TGTGCCAGCAGCTTAGGTGGCGGTACTAACTATGGCTACACCTTC. Translating it yields CASSLGGGTNYGYTF.